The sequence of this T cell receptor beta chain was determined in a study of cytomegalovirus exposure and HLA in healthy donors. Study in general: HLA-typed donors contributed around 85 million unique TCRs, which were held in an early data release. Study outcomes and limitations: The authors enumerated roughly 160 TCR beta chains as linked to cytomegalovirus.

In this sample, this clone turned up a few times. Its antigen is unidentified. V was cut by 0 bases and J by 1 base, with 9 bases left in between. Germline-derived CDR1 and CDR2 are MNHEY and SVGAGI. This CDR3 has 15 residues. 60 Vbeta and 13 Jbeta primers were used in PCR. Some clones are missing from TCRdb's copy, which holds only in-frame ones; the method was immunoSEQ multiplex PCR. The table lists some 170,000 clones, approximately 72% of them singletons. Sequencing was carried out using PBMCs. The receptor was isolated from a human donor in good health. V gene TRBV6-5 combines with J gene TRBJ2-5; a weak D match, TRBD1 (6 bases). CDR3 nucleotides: TGTGCCAGCAGTTACTCTGGACAGCTCCAAGAGACCCAGTACTTC. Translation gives CASSYSGQLQETQYF.